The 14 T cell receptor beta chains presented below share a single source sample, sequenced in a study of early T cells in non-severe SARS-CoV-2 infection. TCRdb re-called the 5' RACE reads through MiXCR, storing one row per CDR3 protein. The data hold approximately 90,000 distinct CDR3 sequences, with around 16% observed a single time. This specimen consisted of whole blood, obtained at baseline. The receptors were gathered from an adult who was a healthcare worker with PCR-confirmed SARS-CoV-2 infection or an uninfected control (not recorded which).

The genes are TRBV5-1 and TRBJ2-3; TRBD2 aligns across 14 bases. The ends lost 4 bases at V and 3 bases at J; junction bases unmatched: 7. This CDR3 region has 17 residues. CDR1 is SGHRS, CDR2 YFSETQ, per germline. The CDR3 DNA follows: TGCGCCAGCAGCCCGGGGACTAGCGGGAGCGGGACAGATACGCAGTATTTT. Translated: CASSPGTSGSGTDTQYF.

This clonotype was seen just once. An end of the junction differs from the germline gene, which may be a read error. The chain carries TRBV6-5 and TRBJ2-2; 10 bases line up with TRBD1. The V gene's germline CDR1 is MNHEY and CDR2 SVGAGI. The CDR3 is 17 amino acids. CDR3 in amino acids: CASSYIRDRGPTGELSF. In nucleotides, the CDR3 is TGTGCCAGCAGTTACATCCGGGACAGGGGACCCACCGGGGAGCTGTCTTTT.

CDR3 DNA: TGCGCCAGCAGCACCAGTCTTCCCACCCACGAGCAGTACTTC. This encodes CASSTSLPTHEQYF. The rearrangement joins TRBV5-1 to TRBJ2-7; D unresolved. The length of the CDR3 is 14 residues. CDR1 is SGHRS and CDR2 is YFSETQ in the germline V gene. V dropped 4 bases and J dropped 5 bases, with 16 bases sitting between them.

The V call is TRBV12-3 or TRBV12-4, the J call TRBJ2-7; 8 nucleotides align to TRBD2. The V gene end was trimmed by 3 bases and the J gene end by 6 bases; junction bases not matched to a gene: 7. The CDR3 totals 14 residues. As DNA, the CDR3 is TGTGCCAGCAGTTTGGGGACTAGAATGGGCGAGCAGTACTTC. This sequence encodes CASSLGTRMGEQYF.

Written as DNA, the CDR3 is TGTGCCAGCAGGGGGGGGTACAATGAGCAGTTCTTC. Translating gives CASRGGYNEQFF. The chain links TRBV27 to TRBJ2-1, with 7 bases that match TRBD2. This CDR3 region has 12 residues. Germline CDR1 reads MNHEY; CDR2 reads SMNVEV (reference sequence). V lost 6 bases to trimming and J lost 4 bases; unmatched junction nucleotides: 0.

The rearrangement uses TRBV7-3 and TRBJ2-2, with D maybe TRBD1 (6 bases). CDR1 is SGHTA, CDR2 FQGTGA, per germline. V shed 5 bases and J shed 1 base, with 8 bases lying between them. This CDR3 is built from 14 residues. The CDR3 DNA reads TGTGCCAGCAGCCAGGACAGGAACACCGGGGAGCTGTTTTTT. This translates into CASSQDRNTGELFF.

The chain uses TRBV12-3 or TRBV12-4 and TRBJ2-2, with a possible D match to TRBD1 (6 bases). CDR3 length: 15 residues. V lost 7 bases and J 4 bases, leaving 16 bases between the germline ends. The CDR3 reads CASIFKGVGTGELFF. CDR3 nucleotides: TGTGCCAGCATTTTTAAGGGGGTAGGCACCGGGGAGCTGTTTTTT.

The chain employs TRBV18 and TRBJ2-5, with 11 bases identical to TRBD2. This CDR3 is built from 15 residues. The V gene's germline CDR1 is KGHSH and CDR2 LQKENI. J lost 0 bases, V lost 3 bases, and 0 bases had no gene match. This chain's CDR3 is CASSPTSGDQETQYF. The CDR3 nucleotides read TGTGCCAGCTCACCGACTAGCGGGGACCAAGAGACCCAGTACTTC.

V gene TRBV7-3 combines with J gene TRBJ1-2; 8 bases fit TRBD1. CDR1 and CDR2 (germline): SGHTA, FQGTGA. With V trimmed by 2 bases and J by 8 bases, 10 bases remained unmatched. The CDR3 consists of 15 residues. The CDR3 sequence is CASSLSGRGLKGYTF. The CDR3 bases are TGTGCCAGCAGCTTATCGGGCAGGGGGCTTAAAGGCTACACCTTC. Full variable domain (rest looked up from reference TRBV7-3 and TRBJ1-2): GAGVSQTPSNKVTEKGKYVELRCDPISGHTALYWYRQSLGQGPEFLIYFQGTGAADDSGLPNDRFFAVRPEGSVSTLKIQRTERGDSAVYLCASSLSGRGLKGYTFGSGTRLTVV.

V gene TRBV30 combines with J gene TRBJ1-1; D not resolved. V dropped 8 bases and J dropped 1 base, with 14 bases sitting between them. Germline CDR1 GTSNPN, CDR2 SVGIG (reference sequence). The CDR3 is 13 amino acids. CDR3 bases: TGTGCCGCTCGAGGGCCGCAGAACACTGAAGCTTTCTTT. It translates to CAARGPQNTEAFF.

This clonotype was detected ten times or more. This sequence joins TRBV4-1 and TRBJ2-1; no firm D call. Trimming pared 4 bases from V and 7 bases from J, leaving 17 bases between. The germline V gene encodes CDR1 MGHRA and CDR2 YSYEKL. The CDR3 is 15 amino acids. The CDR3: CASSPVGYLGNEQFF. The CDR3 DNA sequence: TGCGCCAGCAGCCCAGTCGGCTACCTGGGGAATGAGCAGTTCTTC.

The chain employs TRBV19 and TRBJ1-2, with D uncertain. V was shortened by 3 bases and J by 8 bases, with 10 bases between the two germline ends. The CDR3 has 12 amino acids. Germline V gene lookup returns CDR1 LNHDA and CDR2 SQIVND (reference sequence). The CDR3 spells CASSIRDGGYTF. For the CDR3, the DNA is TGTGCCAGTAGTATCAGAGACGGCGGCTACACCTTC.

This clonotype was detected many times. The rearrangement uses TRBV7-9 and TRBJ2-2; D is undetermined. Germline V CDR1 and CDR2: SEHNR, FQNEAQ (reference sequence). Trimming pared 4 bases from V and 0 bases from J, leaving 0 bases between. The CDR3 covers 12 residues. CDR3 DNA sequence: TGTGCCAGCAGCTCGAACACCGGGGAGCTGTTTTTT. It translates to CASSSNTGELFF. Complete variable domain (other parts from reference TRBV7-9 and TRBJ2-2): DTGVSQNPRHKITKRGQNVTFRCDPISEHNRLYWYRQTLGQGPEFLTYFQNEAQLEKSRLLSDRFSAERPKGSFSTLEIQRTEQGDSAMYLCASSSNTGELFFGEGSRLTVL.

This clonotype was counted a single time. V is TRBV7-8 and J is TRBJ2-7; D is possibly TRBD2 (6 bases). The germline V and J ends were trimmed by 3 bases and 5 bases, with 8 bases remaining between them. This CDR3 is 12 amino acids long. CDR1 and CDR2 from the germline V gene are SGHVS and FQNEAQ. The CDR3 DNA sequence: TGTGCCAGCAGCTTTACTAGCCACGAGCAGTACTTC. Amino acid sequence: CASSFTSHEQYF.